What follows describes a single T cell receptor (beta chain). Germline V lookup: CDR1 KGHSH, CDR2 LQKENI. V lost 6 bases to trimming and J lost 0 bases, with 14 bases between them. The CDR3 consists of 16 residues. Libraries were prepared by immunoSEQ multiplex PCR; TCRdb keeps only in-frame clonotypes and omits some of them. Here the sample spans 43,000 or so clones, 75% to 90% being singletons. The sample comes from a study of OX40 agonist ivuxolimab in advanced cancers. This TCR was recovered from an adult with an advanced solid tumor such as melanoma, head and neck, liver or kidney cancer. The specimen comprised CD4+ or CD8+ T cells sorted from blood, sampled in a trial of the OX40 agonist ivuxolimab. V and J are TRBV18 and TRBJ2-2; D not certain. The CDR3 here is CASSGARTANTGELFF. DNA for the CDR3: TGTGCCAGCTCCGGCGCAAGGACGGCGAACACCGGGGAGCTGTTTTTT.